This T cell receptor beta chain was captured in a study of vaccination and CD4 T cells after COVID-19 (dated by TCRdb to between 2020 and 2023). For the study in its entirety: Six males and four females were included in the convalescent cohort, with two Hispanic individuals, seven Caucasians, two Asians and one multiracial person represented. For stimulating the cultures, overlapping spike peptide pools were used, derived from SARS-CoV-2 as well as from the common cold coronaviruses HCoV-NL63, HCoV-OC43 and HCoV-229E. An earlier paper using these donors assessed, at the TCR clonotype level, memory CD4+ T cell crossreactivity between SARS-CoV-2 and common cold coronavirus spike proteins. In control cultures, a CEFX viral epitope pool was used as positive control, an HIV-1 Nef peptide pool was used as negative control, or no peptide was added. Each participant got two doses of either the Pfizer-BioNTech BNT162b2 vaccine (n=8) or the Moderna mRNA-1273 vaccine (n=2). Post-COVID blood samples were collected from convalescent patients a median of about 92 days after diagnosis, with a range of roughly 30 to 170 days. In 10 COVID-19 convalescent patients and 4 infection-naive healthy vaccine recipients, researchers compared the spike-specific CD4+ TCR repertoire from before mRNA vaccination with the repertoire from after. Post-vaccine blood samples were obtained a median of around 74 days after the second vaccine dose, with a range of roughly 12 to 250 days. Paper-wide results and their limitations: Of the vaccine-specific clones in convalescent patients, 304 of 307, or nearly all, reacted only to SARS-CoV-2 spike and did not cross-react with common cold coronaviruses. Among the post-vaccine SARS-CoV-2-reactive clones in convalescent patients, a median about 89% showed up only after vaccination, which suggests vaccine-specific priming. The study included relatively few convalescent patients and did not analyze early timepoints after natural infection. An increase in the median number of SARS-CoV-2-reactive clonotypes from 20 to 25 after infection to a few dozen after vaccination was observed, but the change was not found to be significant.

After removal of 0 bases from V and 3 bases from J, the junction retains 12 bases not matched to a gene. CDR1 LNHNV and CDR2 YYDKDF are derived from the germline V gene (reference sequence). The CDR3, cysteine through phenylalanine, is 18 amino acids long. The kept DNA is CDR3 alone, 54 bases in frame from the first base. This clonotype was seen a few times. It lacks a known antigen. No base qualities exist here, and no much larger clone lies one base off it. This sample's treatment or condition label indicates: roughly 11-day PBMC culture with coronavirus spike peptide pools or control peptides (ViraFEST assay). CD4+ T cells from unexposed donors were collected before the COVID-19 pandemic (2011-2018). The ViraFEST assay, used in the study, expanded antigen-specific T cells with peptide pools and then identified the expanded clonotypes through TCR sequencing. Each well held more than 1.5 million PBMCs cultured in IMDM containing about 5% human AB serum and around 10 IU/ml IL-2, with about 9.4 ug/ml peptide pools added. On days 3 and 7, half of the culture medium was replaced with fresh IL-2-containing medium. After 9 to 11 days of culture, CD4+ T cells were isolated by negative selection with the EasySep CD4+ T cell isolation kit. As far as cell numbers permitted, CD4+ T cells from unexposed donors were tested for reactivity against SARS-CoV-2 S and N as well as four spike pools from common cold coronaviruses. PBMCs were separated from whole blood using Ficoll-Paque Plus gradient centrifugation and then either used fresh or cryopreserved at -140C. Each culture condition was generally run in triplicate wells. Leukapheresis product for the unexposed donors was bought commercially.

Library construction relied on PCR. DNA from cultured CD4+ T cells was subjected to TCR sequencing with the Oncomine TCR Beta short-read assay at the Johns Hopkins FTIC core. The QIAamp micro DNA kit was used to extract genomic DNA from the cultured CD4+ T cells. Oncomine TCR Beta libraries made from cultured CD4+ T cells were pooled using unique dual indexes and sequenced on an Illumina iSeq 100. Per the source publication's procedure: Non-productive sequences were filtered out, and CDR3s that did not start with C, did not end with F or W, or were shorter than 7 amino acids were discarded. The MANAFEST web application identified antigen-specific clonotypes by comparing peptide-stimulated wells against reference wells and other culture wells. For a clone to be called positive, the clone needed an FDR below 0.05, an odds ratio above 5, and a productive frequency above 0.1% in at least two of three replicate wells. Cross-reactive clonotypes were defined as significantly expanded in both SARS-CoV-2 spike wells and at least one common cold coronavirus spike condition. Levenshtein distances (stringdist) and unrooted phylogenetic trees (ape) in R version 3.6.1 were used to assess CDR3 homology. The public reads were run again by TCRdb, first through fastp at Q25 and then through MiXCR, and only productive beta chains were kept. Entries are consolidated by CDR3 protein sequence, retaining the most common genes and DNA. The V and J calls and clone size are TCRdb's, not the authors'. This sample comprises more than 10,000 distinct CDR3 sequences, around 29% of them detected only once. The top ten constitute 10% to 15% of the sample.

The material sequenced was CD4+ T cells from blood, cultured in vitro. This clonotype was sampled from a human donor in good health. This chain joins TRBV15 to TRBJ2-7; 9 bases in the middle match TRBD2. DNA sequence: TGTGCCACCAGCAGAGATATAGGAACAGCGGGAGGACGCTACGAGCAGTACTTC. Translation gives CATSRDIGTAGGRYEQYF.